This section outlines one TCR beta chain sequence together with its context. What it binds is not known. CDR3 length equals 15 residues. Trimming took 2 bases from V and 0 from J, leaving 8 bases between them. Germline CDR1 reads MGHRA; CDR2 reads YSYEKL. TCRdb re-derived calls from the RT-PCR reads in MiXCR, one entry per CDR3 protein. The repertoire holds about 800,000 distinct CDR3 sequences, with about 20% as singletons. These data come from a study of response to subunit inactivated influenza vaccine. General study results and limits: With each seasonal influenza vaccination, the authors suggested, few new T cells are recruited.

This sample comprised PBMCs from blood, obtained 5 days after vaccination. The origin of this receptor is a middle-aged man who received an inactivated influenza vaccine. The gene calls are TRBV4-1 and TRBJ1-3; D remains unclear. The CDR3 DNA is TGCGCCAGCAGCCAAAGTAGCTTCTCTGGAAACACCATATATTTT. Encoded protein: CASSQSSFSGNTIYF.